This is a list of T cell receptor beta chains from one sample in a study of cytomegalovirus exposure and HLA in healthy donors. Generated by immunoSEQ multiplex PCR, the TCRdb table keeps only in-frame clones and is missing some. The sample has some 56,000 clones; approximately 80% are singletons. Sequenced material: PBMCs. All receptors come from a human donor in good health. CDR3s include the opening cysteine and the closing phenylalanine or tryptophan. D genes are given only for firm matches. Size values are once, few and many counts, or a class for expanded clones, and some rows have none.

size,J,V,D,CDR3,DNA
-,TRBJ2-1,TRBV5-1,TRBD2,CASSRRASGGNEQFF,TGCGCCAGCAGCCGAAGGGCTAGCGGGGGGAATGAGCAGTTCTTC
once,TRBJ1-5,TRBV19,-,CASSAVGAVNQPQHF,TGTGCCAGTAGTGCCGTTGGGGCGGTCAATCAGCCCCAGCATTTT
-,TRBJ1-4,TRBV7-6,TRBD1,CASSPDRANEKLFF,TGTGCCAGCAGCCCCGACAGGGCAAATGAAAAACTGTTTTTT
-,TRBJ2-3,TRBV7-2,TRBD2,CASSLNVPSGSFSTDTQYF,TGTGCCAGCAGCTTAAATGTCCCTAGCGGATCTTTCAGCACAGATACGCAGTATTTT
-,TRBJ2-7,TRBV7-9,-,CASSPGYEQYF,TGTGCCAGCAGCCCCGGGTACGAGCAGTACTTC
once,TRBJ2-3,TRBV27,TRBD2,CASGPASLILAGVGTDTQYF,TGTGCCAGCGGTCCCGCCTCCCTTATACTAGCGGGGGTTGGGACAGATACGCAGTATTTT
-,TRBJ2-3,TRBV4-3,-,CASSQDRGLGGQKDTQYF,TGCGCCAGCAGCCAAGATCGTGGTCTGGGGGGGCAGAAAGATACGCAGTATTTT
-,TRBJ2-1,TRBV29-1,TRBD2,CSVDPGLGSWEQFF,TGCAGCGTTGATCCGGGACTAGGGAGCTGGGAGCAGTTCTTC
few,TRBJ1-2,TRBV2,-,CASRNLRDIPGGYTF,TGTGCCAGCAGAAACCTCCGGGACATTCCAGGTGGCTACACCTTC
-,TRBJ1-2,TRBV6-1,-,CASSGLWEAGGGYTF,TGTGCCAGCAGTGGCCTATGGGAGGCAGGTGGTGGCTACACCTTC
-,TRBJ1-1,TRBV4-2,TRBD1,CASSQDNRGNTEAFF,TGTGCCAGCAGCCAAGATAACAGGGGGAACACTGAAGCTTTCTTT
few,TRBJ2-1,TRBV5-6,TRBD1,CASSFRDRTYNEQFF,TGTGCCAGCAGCTTTCGGGACAGAACTTACAATGAGCAGTTCTTC
-,TRBJ2-7,TRBV5-1,-,CASSLYSGLYEQYF,TGCGCCAGCAGCTTGTATTCAGGCCTCTACGAGCAGTACTTC
few,TRBJ2-1,TRBV9,TRBD2,CASSVVGSGVYNEQFF,TGTGCCAGCAGCGTAGTTGGTAGCGGGGTGTACAATGAGCAGTTCTTC
-,TRBJ2-3,TRBV7-2,TRBD2,CASSFQASGANTQYF,TGTGCCAGCAGCTTCCAGGCTAGCGGGGCAAATACGCAGTATTTT
-,TRBJ2-3,TRBV28,-,CASSFGSHTDTQYF,TGTGCCAGCAGTTTCGGGTCACACACAGATACGCAGTATTTT
-,TRBJ1-5,TRBV10-2,TRBD1,CASDLRGPGNQPQHF,TGCGCCTCCGATCTGAGGGGGCCGGGCAATCAGCCCCAGCATTTT
-,TRBJ2-2,TRBV30,-,CAWSVSRTANTGELFF,TGTGCCTGGAGTGTGTCTCGGACAGCGAACACCGGGGAGCTGTTTTTT
-,TRBJ2-1,TRBV7-6,-,CASSPPRYSYNEQFF,TGTGCCAGCAGCCCACCCCGCTACTCCTACAATGAGCAGTTCTTC
-,TRBJ1-6,TRBV6-6,TRBD1,CASITQGVVATLHF,TGTGCCAGCATCACGCAGGGGGTGGTGGCCACCCTCCACTTT
-,TRBJ1-2,TRBV19,-,CASTEQGTNYGYTF,TGTGCCAGTACCGAACAGGGAACTAACTATGGCTACACCTTC
-,TRBJ2-1,TRBV15,TRBD2,CATIPRRELAGVGEQFF,TGTGCCACCATCCCCAGGAGGGAACTAGCGGGAGTCGGTGAGCAGTTCTTC
-,TRBJ1-1,TRBV11-1,-,CASSLSRLDTEAFF,TGTGCCAGCAGCTTAAGTCGGTTGGACACTGAAGCTTTCTTT
-,TRBJ2-5,TRBV10-3,TRBD1,CASWTGRREETQYF,TGTGCCTCATGGACAGGTAGACGAGAAGAGACCCAGTACTTC
-,TRBJ2-1,TRBV19,-,CASSISVNNEQFF,TGTGCCAGTAGTATTAGCGTTAACAATGAGCAGTTCTTC
-,TRBJ2-3,TRBV5-1,TRBD2,CASSYHESGGPRDTQYF,TGCGCCAGCAGCTACCACGAAAGCGGGGGCCCCCGAGATACGCAGTATTTT
-,TRBJ2-5,TRBV11-3,TRBD2,CASSPNREAETQYF,TGTGCCAGCAGCCCCAACCGGGAGGCTGAGACCCAGTACTTC
-,TRBJ2-7,TRBV9,-,CASSVAPTDGMVENEQYF,TGTGCCAGCAGCGTAGCTCCGACGGACGGGATGGTTGAGAACGAGCAGTACTTC
-,TRBJ2-7,TRBV4-3,TRBD2,CASSPGTSGSYEQYF,TGCGCCAGCAGCCCTGGCACTAGCGGATCCTACGAGCAGTACTTC
-,TRBJ2-7,TRBV5-1,TRBD2,CASSRGLAGGLSYEQYF,TGCGCCAGCAGCCGCGGACTAGCGGGGGGCTTGTCCTACGAGCAGTACTTC
-,TRBJ1-2,TRBV4-1,-,CASSQGIIRGPKGYTF,TGCGCCAGCAGTCAAGGTATCATCAGGGGTCCCAAGGGCTACACCTTC
once,TRBJ1-2,TRBV4-1,TRBD1,CASSPGQGENYGYTF,TGCGCCAGCAGCCCAGGACAGGGCGAAAACTATGGCTACACCTTC
-,TRBJ2-7,TRBV28,-,CASSYARVEQYF,TGTGCCAGCAGTTACGCTCGGGTCGAGCAGTACTTC